These 28 T cell receptor beta chains were all obtained from the same sample, sequenced in a study of blood T cell repertoires in COVID-19 (TCRdb year 2020). The library was generated by the immunoSEQ multiplex PCR assay. TCRdb limited this immuneACCESS table to in-frame rearrangements with V and J called. A share of clones is missing; checked studies link under half to unresolved V genes, and the rest is unexplained. The sample table shows about 210,000 clones, and more than 85% are seen once. The ten biggest clones cover approximately 3% of the sample. The sample was peripheral blood. The receptor source for this set is a man aged 60 to 75 with acute or convalescent COVID-19.

The chain combines TRBV6-2 or TRBV6-3 with TRBJ1-5; 10 bases are shared with TRBD1. Germline CDR1 is MNHEY and CDR2 is SVGEGT. Trimming at V came to 5 bases and at J to 4 bases, leaving 8 bases not matched to a gene. CDR3 length equals 16 residues. The CDR3 protein is CASSETGGIGNQPQHF. The CDR3 region has the DNA TGTGCCAGCAGTGAGACAGGGGGCATTGGTAATCAGCCCCAGCATTTT.

The V call is TRBV10-3, the J call TRBJ2-3; 12 nucleotides align to TRBD1. Trimming at V came to 5 bases and at J to 0 bases, leaving 9 bases not matched to a gene. Germline values: CDR1 ENHRY, CDR2 SYGVKD. There are 18 residues in the CDR3. DNA of the CDR3: TGTGCCATCAGTTTTCCGGGACAGGGGGCTTCCAGCACAGATACGCAGTATTTT. This encodes CAISFPGQGASSTDTQYF.

J is TRBJ2-6 and V is TRBV6-5; 7 positions agree with TRBD2. Germline V gene sequence: CDR1 MNHEY, CDR2 SVGAGI. The CDR3 covers 13 residues. V lost 8 bases, J lost 8 bases, and 6 bases stayed unmatched. CDR3 residues: CASSPGGTNVLTF. The CDR3 DNA is TGTGCCAGCTCCCCCGGGGGGACCAACGTCCTGACTTTC.

The chain couples TRBV20-1 to TRBJ1-5, with unresolved D. This CDR3 region has 14 residues. With 3 bases removed from V and 0 bases from J, the gap between germline ends came to 9 bases. Germline V CDR1 and CDR2: DFQATT, SNEGSKA (reference sequence). The CDR3 DNA follows: TGCAGTGCTAGTGTACAGTCTAGCAATCAGCCCCAGCATTTT. It is translated as CSASVQSSNQPQHF.

The chain combines TRBV5-3 with TRBJ2-7; 7 bases are shared with TRBD2. TRBV5-3 is an ORF, and what it does is uncertain. Trimming took 4 bases from V and 0 from J; bases not matched to a gene: 13. The CDR3 is 17 amino acids. In DNA form, the CDR3 reads TGTGCCAGAAGCACCCGGGGGGTGGCTCCGAGCTCCTACGAGCAGTACTTC. It encodes CARSTRGVAPSSYEQYF.

The chain has TRBV6-5 and TRBJ2-7; TRBD1 might be the D (6 bases). Trimming took off 0 bases at V and 2 bases at J, with 11 bases between the two ends. CDR3 length: 15 residues. Germline V lookup: CDR1 MNHEY, CDR2 SVGAGI. This CDR3 reads CASSYSRDMTYEQYF. The CDR3 DNA sequence: TGTGCCAGCAGTTACTCCCGGGACATGACCTACGAGCAGTACTTC.

The V and J genes are TRBV12-5 and TRBJ2-3; possibly TRBD1 for D (6 bases). Trimming removed 5 bases at V and 1 base at J, with 16 bases between. CDR1 is LGHNT and CDR2 is FRNRAP in the germline V gene. The CDR3 contains 16 residues. The CDR3 loop is CASGGETGLRTDTQYF. CDR3 DNA: TGTGCTAGTGGTGGGGAGACAGGTCTTCGCACAGATACGCAGTATTTT. The full variable domain, completed using reference TRBV12-5 and TRBJ2-3, is DARVTQTPRHKVTEMGQEVTMRCQPILGHNTVFWYRQTMMQGLELLAYFRNRAPLDDSGMPKDRFSAEMPDATLATLKIQPSEPRDSAVYFCASGGETGLRTDTQYFGPGTRLTVL.

Of note for this clone: The DNA is left out, because the CDR3 cannot be placed on it with certainty; the CDR3 is given as TCRdb lists it. The rearrangement uses TRBV12-2 and TRBJ1-1. TRBV12-2 is described as a pseudogene. Inclusive of both ends, the CDR3 amounts to 17 amino acids. The CDR3 region is CASRLGREVGAGTEAFF.

The chain is built from TRBV5-4 and TRBJ2-5; D possibly corresponds to TRBD1 (6 bases). This CDR3 comprises 14 residues. From germline, CDR1 is SGHNT and CDR2 YYREEE (reference sequence). Trimming removed 0 bases at V and 5 bases at J, with 11 bases between. The DNA for the CDR3 is TGTGCCAGCAGCTTGGTTGGGGGCGTGGAGACCCAGTACTTC. This sequence encodes CASSLVGGVETQYF.

The gene calls are TRBV19 and TRBJ1-6; the D is unclear. The CDR3 runs 18 residues. CDR1 and CDR2 (germline): LNHDA, SQIVND (reference sequence). The V gene lost 7 bases and the J gene lost 1 base, with 20 bases spanning the gap. CDR3 sequence reads: CASTSYRPGVSYNSPLHF. CDR3 nucleotide sequence: TGTGCCAGTACTTCATACCGGCCAGGTGTATCCTATAATTCACCCCTCCACTTT.

The chain is built from TRBV7-2 and TRBJ2-3, with D maybe TRBD1 (6 bases). The length of the CDR3 is 14 residues. Trimming took off 1 base at V and 4 bases at J, with 9 bases between the two ends. From germline, CDR1 is SGHTA and CDR2 FQGNSA. For the CDR3, the DNA is TGTGCCAGCAGCTTAGACAGGGCCCCAGATACGCAGTATTTT. Its translation is CASSLDRAPDTQYF.

The rearrangement links TRBV7-3 to TRBJ2-7; TRBD1 matches 8 bases. The CDR3 covers 16 residues. CDR1 is SGHTA, CDR2 FQGTGA, per germline. V was clipped by 5 bases and J by 5 bases; unmatched bases: 14. Written as DNA, the CDR3 is TGTGCCAGCAGCCCCTCGGCAGGGACAGGATACCACGAGCAGTACTTC. Its protein product is CASSPSAGTGYHEQYF.

In its sample, this clone was seen many times. This chain joins TRBV10-3 and TRBJ1-5, with D unclear. The ends were cut back, 0 bases at V and 0 bases at J, with 9 bases in the middle. This CDR3 region has 16 residues. Germline lookup yields CDR1 ENHRY and CDR2 SYGVKD. CDR3 residues: CAISESTGYSNQPQHF. CDR3 bases: TGTGCCATCAGTGAGTCGACGGGATATAGCAATCAGCCCCAGCATTTT.

CDR3 protein: CASSSPPDRTFDEQFF. The CDR3 DNA reads as TGTGCCAGCAGCTCGCCCCCGGACAGGACATTCGATGAGCAGTTCTTC. The chain couples TRBV9 to TRBJ2-1; 7 bases line up with TRBD1. J gave up 8 bases and V 4 bases, and 15 bases lay outside the gene matches. Germline CDR1 SGDLS, CDR2 YYNGEE. The CDR3 is 16 amino acids.

This chain links TRBV7-8 with TRBJ2-1; D perhaps matches TRBD1 (6 bases). Trimming removed 5 bases at V and 0 bases at J, with 8 bases between. CDR1 is SGHVS, CDR2 FQNEAQ, per germline. This CDR3 has 14 amino acids. The CDR3 loop reads CASSTGSSYNEQFF. In DNA, the CDR3 is TGTGCCAGCAGCACAGGGAGCTCCTACAATGAGCAGTTCTTC.

The chain has TRBV7-7 and TRBJ2-5, with D tentatively TRBD1 (6 bases). Trimming shortened V by 5 bases and J by 5 bases, and 18 bases separated the two germline ends. CDR1 SSHAT and CDR2 FNYEAQ come from the germline V gene (reference sequence). The CDR3 sequence is 15 residues long. In DNA, the CDR3 is TGTGCCAGCAGCCGCTCAGGGGCCGTGGGGGAGACCCAGTACTTC. It is translated as CASSRSGAVGETQYF.

This clone appeared a single time. The chain employs TRBV28 and TRBJ1-5; 8 positions agree with TRBD1. Germline CDR1 MDHEN, CDR2 SYDVKM. CDR3 length: 14 amino acids. The V gene end was trimmed by 10 bases and the J gene end by 5 bases; junction bases not matched to a gene: 10. CDR3 sequence (DNA): TGTGCCATAACAGGACAGGGTCTACATCAGCCCCAGCATTTT. Residues: CAITGQGLHQPQHF.

The chain uses TRBV28 and TRBJ1-3; possible D gene TRBD1, 5 bases. This CDR3 comprises 14 residues. Trimming removed 2 bases from V and 0 bases from J, with 5 bases in between. The germline CDR1 and CDR2 sequences are MDHEN and SYDVKM. CDR3 in amino acids: CASSLQGSGNTIYF. The DNA for the CDR3 is TGTGCCAGCAGTTTACAGGGCTCTGGAAACACCATATATTTT. Complete variable domain (other parts from reference TRBV28 and TRBJ1-3): DVKVTQSSRYLVKRTGEKVFLECVQDMDHENMFWYRQDPGLGLRLIYFSYDVKMKEKGDIPEGYSVSREKKERFSLILESASTNQTSMYLCASSLQGSGNTIYFGEGSWLTVV.

J is TRBJ2-7 and V is TRBV6-5; a weak D match, TRBD2 (5 bases). Between the trimmed V and J ends, which lost 8 bases and 1 base, there was a span of 12 bases. The CDR3 covers 13 residues. The germline gives CDR1 MNHEY, CDR2 SVGAGI. The DNA for the CDR3 is TGTGCCAGCGCGGGTAGCATATCCTACGAGCAGTACTTC. Residues: CASAGSISYEQYF.

This chain connects TRBV19 to TRBJ2-3; 10 bases map to TRBD1. Germline trimming cut 6 bases from V and 4 bases from J; bases unmatched to any gene: 10. The CDR3 runs to 16 residues. The germline CDR1 and CDR2 sequences are LNHDA and SQIVND (reference sequence). The CDR3 nucleotides read TGTGCCAGTAGCTGGGGACCGGGACAGGGGTCAGATACGCAGTATTTT. Its protein product is CASSWGPGQGSDTQYF.

In this sample, this clone turned up once. The J gene is TRBJ2-1, the V gene TRBV18; TRBD1 might be the D (5 bases). V lost 3 bases and J lost 10, with 19 bases in between. The CDR3 has 15 amino acids. Germline CDR1 is KGHSH and CDR2 is LQKENI. The CDR3 region is CASSPGPGRGWEQFF. As DNA, the CDR3 is TGTGCCAGCTCACCGGGGCCCGGGCGTGGGTGGGAGCAGTTCTTC.

The gene calls are TRBV6-1 and TRBJ2-4, with 8 positions matching TRBD1. With V trimmed by 3 bases and J by 5 bases, 3 bases remained unmatched. CDR1 is MNHNS and CDR2 is SASEGT in the germline V gene. CDR3 length: 14 residues. The CDR3 DNA follows: TGTGCCAGCAGTGACAGGGGGCGCGAAAACATTCAGTACTTC. Amino acids: CASSDRGRENIQYF.

V is TRBV6-2 or TRBV6-3 and J is TRBJ1-1, with TRBD1 as a possible D gene (6 bases). CDR3 length: 12 residues. The germline CDR1 and CDR2 sequences are MNHEY and SVGEGT. Trimming took 6 bases from V and 6 from J, leaving 11 bases between them. The CDR3 loop reads CASSQTGPEAFF. CDR3 bases: TGTGCCAGCAGCCAGACAGGTCCTGAAGCTTTCTTT.

This clone was seen once. The chain joins TRBV3-1 (or the pseudogene TRBV3-2) to TRBJ1-5; D gene ambiguous. V was shortened by 1 base and J by 5 bases, with 12 bases between the two germline ends. Germline V gives CDR1 LGHDT, CDR2 YNNKEL (reference sequence). This CDR3 comprises 15 residues. The CDR3 loop reads CASSQGAPGDQPQHF. Written as DNA, the CDR3 is TGTGCCAGCAGCCAAGGGGCCCCGGGAGATCAGCCCCAGCATTTT.

This chain connects TRBV9 to TRBJ1-1; tentative D call: TRBD1 (6 bases). CDR3 length equals 16 residues. CDR1 is SGDLS and CDR2 is YYNGEE in the germline V gene. Trimming removed 0 bases at V and 4 bases at J, with 16 bases between. The CDR3 sequence is CASSVDLQGRFTEAFF. The CDR3 bases are TGTGCCAGCAGCGTAGACCTACAGGGAAGGTTCACTGAAGCTTTCTTT.

This chain links TRBV29-1 with TRBJ2-6; perhaps TRBD1 as D (7 bases). Between the trimmed V and J ends, which lost 6 bases and 2 bases, there was a span of 17 bases. Germline V gene sequence: CDR1 SQVTM, CDR2 ANQGSEA. The CDR3 has 16 residues. The CDR3 DNA reads TGCAGCGTCCAGGGGGGCGGCTCACCTGGGGCCAACGTCCTGACTTTC. Translating it yields CSVQGGGSPGANVLTF.

The rearrangement joins TRBV6-5 to TRBJ1-6, with 9 bases that match TRBD1. Germline V gives CDR1 MNHEY, CDR2 SVGAGI. Unmatched junction bases numbered 5, after V lost 7 bases and J lost 7 bases. CDR3 length: 14 amino acids. DNA of the CDR3: TGTGCCAGCACCCGACAGGGGGAAAATTCACCCCTCCACTTT. Amino acids: CASTRQGENSPLHF.

This chain uses TRBV3-1 (or the pseudogene TRBV3-2) with TRBJ2-5; 15 bases align to TRBD2. CDR1 is LGHDT and CDR2 is YNNKEL in the germline V gene (reference sequence). V shed 3 bases, J shed 5 bases, and the junction held 10 bases outside the gene matches. The CDR3 totals 18 residues. The CDR3 DNA reads as TGTGCCAGCAGCCAGGCAGGGACTAGCGGGGGGTCCTTGGAGACCCAGTACTTC. Translating gives CASSQAGTSGGSLETQYF.